The source of this TCR beta chain is a study of blood T cell repertoires in COVID-19. Study-wide background: Sites in the United States, Italy and Spain provided acute and convalescent COVID-19 samples. T cells, B-cell-depleted T cells, or PBMCs supplied cDNA or gDNA.

In the authors' workflow: Amplification of reference gene primers was used by the study to estimate nucleated cell counts. TCRdb's table, derived via immunoSEQ multiplex PCR, lists solely in-frame clones and lacks some. D and trimming were read from the DNA, whereas the V and J calls and clone size are those reported in that table. The profile shows roughly 80,000 clones, around 90% of them singletons. This CDR3 has 13 amino acids. V was cut by 0 bases and J by 4 bases, with 9 bases left in between. The germline CDR1 and CDR2 sequences are GTSNPN and SVGIG (reference sequence). This clonotype was sampled from a woman aged 80 or over with acute or convalescent COVID-19. The sequenced material came from peripheral blood. The rearrangement joins TRBV30 to TRBJ1-2, with a tentative D call TRBD1 (5 bases). The CDR3 sequence is CAWSVGGPYGYTF. CDR3 coding DNA: TGTGCCTGGAGTGTGGGGGGACCCTATGGCTACACCTTC.